This T cell receptor (beta chain) appears in the sequencing data of a study of T cell responses to AZD1222 COVID-19 vaccine. V was pared by 6 bases and J by 3 bases, with 17 bases between. CDR1 and CDR2 from the germline V gene are MNHEY and SVGAGI. The CDR3 is made up of 15 amino acids. Measured with immunoSEQ multiplex PCR; TCRdb has only the in-frame clones, and not every one. Of around 130,000 clones listed, roughly 90% are singletons. The chain has TRBV6-5 and TRBJ2-5, with a possible D match to TRBD2 (5 bases). The sequences come from peripheral blood, collected 28 days after the second dose of the MenACWY control vaccine. This TCR was recovered from an adult who received the MenACWY meningococcal vaccine as a control. Here the CDR3 reads CASSVSVGREETQYF. In nucleotides, the CDR3 is TGTGCCAGCAGCGTTTCGGTTGGGCGGGAAGAGACCCAGTACTTC.